The rows below give T cell receptor beta chains drawn from one sample of a study of cytomegalovirus exposure and HLA in healthy donors. Assay: immunoSEQ multiplex PCR; the TCRdb copy retains only in-frame clones and omits some. Found here are around 200,000 clones, almost 90% of them singletons; the top ten hold about 3%. Sequenced sample: PBMCs. Receptors originate from a young woman in good health and CMV-seronegative. Each CDR3 is given with its conserved first and last residue. D genes are given only for firm matches. Clone size, where shown, is once, few, many, or a class for clones that have expanded.

abundance,j_gene,v_gene,d_gene,CDR3nt,CDR3aa
once,TRBJ1-2,TRBV14,NA,TGTGCCAGCAGCCAACTCCGACAAGATGGCTACACCTTC,CASSQLRQDGYTF
NA,TRBJ2-2,TRBV6-1,TRBD1,TGTGCCAGCAGTGAAGCGCCCAGGGGGCTGGGGGAGCTGTTTTTT,CASSEAPRGLGELFF
NA,TRBJ1-1,TRBV28,TRBD1,TGTGCCAGCAGCCCAGGGGGTGACACTGAAGCTTTCTTT,CASSPGGDTEAFF
NA,TRBJ1-1,TRBV30,NA,TGTGCCTGGAGTGAATGGTCAGGGGCGGCCACTGAAGCTTTCTTT,CAWSEWSGAATEAFF
NA,TRBJ2-2,TRBV19,NA,TGTGCCAGTAGTATGCTTGGAGGGGCCACCGGGGAGCTGTTTTTT,CASSMLGGATGELFF
NA,TRBJ1-3,TRBV10-2,TRBD1,TGCGCCAGCAGTCAGGGGGCAGCTGGAAACACCATATATTTT,CASSQGAAGNTIYF
NA,TRBJ2-7,TRBV6-1,NA,TGTGCCAGCAGTATAACCGAGATTTACGAGCAGTACTTC,CASSITEIYEQYF
NA,TRBJ2-4,TRBV12-5,NA,TGTGCTAGTTCCCGTCAAAGGGAGGTGGGGACGGTCCACTTC,CASSRQREVGTVHF
NA,TRBJ2-1,TRBV28,NA,TGTGCCAGCACCAATACAGAAAACTTAGTTAAGGGGGATGAGCAGTTCTTC,CASTNTENLVKGDEQFF
NA,TRBJ2-7,TRBV7-2,NA,TGTGCCAGCAGCTTAGGAACGGACAGCTACGAGCAGTACTTC,CASSLGTDSYEQYF
NA,TRBJ2-2,TRBV12-1,NA,TGTGCCAGCACCAGACCCCTGACCCGGACAGGGAACACCGGGGAGCTGTTTTTT,CASTRPLTRTGNTGELFF
NA,TRBJ1-5,TRBV6-1,NA,TGTGCCAGCAGTGACGGGATCCTCAATCAGCCCCAGCATTTT,CASSDGILNQPQHF
NA,TRBJ1-1,TRBV6-1,NA,TGTGCCAGTAGACTGGAAACCGGCTTGGACACTGAAGCTTTCTTT,CASRLETGLDTEAFF
once,TRBJ1-1,TRBV5-1,NA,TGCGCCAGCAGCAAGGGACTATCTCCCGACACTGAAGCTTTCTTT,CASSKGLSPDTEAFF
NA,TRBJ2-1,TRBV27,TRBD2,TGTGCCAGCAGTTTCGGGTCTAGCGGGTACAATGAGCAGTTCTTC,CASSFGSSGYNEQFF
NA,TRBJ2-7,TRBV27,TRBD2,TGTGCCAGCAGCCCACTCCCGCTAGCGGGAGGAACCTACGAGCAGTACTTC,CASSPLPLAGGTYEQYF
NA,TRBJ2-5,TRBV10-3,TRBD2,TGTGCCATCAGTGAGTCTAGCGGGGGGTTTGAGACCCAGTACTTC,CAISESSGGFETQYF
NA,TRBJ1-5,TRBV6-1,TRBD1,TGTGCCAGCAGTGAACTACAAGCCAGGGGGCATCAGCCCCAGCATTTT,CASSELQARGHQPQHF
NA,TRBJ2-5,TRBV7-9,TRBD2,TGTGCCAGCAGCTCCGCCGCGGCGGGAGAAGAGACCCAGTACTTC,CASSSAAAGEETQYF
NA,TRBJ2-7,TRBV29-1,TRBD2,TGCAGCGTTGAAGATCTAGCGGGAGGGATCCACGAGCAGTACTTC,CSVEDLAGGIHEQYF
NA,TRBJ2-7,TRBV7-6,NA,TGTGCCAGCAGCTTTGAAAGCGGGTTCTACGAGCAGTACTTC,CASSFESGFYEQYF
NA,TRBJ2-7,TRBV7-9,TRBD2,TGTGCCAGCAGCTTAGGGGGACTAGCGGGAACTACCTACGAGCAGTACTTC,CASSLGGLAGTTYEQYF
few,TRBJ1-1,TRBV28,TRBD1,TGTGCCGGTGAAGCACAGGGGACTGAAGCTTTCTTT,CAGEAQGTEAFF
NA,TRBJ2-3,TRBV7-9,TRBD2,TGTGCCAGCAGCTATCCCCTAGCGGGAGGCACAGATACGCAGTATTTT,CASSYPLAGGTDTQYF
NA,TRBJ2-7,TRBV28,NA,TGTGCCAGCAGTTTAGCCTCCGTCACAGGGAACTACGAGCAGTACTTC,CASSLASVTGNYEQYF
NA,TRBJ2-5,TRBV7-2,NA,TGTGCCAGCAGCTCACCTCGGGACTCGATAAAAGCGACCCAGTACTTC,CASSSPRDSIKATQYF
NA,TRBJ2-5,TRBV30,NA,TGTGCCTGGAGTGTCCTTGAGACCCAGTACTTC,CAWSVLETQYF
NA,TRBJ2-3,TRBV5-1,NA,TGCGCCAGCAGCACCGGGACTAGCACAGATACGCAGTATTTT,CASSTGTSTDTQYF
once,TRBJ2-3,TRBV7-9,TRBD2,TGTGCCAGCAGCTTTTCCAGCGGGAGTTCGGATACGCAGTATTTT,CASSFSSGSSDTQYF
NA,TRBJ2-7,TRBV18,NA,TGTGCCAGCTCACCGAGCCAACAGCTCCAGCAGTACTTC,CASSPSQQLQQYF
NA,TRBJ2-1,TRBV9,TRBD2,TGTGCCAGCAGTGGGGGTAGCGGGATTTTCGATGAGCAGTTCTTC,CASSGGSGIFDEQFF
NA,TRBJ2-7,TRBV28,TRBD2,TGTGCCAGCAGTGATCCTAGCGGGAGCCAATCCGTCGAGCAGTACTTC,CASSDPSGSQSVEQYF
NA,TRBJ2-3,TRBV30,NA,TGTGCCTGGAGTGTACCTCAGGGAAACACAGATACGCAGTATTTT,CAWSVPQGNTDTQYF